Below are 27 T cell receptor beta chains sequenced from a single sample in a study of blood T cells in healthy people across ages. Next came a second PCR, run for roughly 6 to 11 cycles, which used a sample-barcoded 5' primer along with a J-beta primer mix. One entry per CDR3 protein, called by TCRdb with MiXCR from the 5' RACE reads. This table has about 700,000 distinct CDR3 sequences, roughly 32% appearing once. The material sequenced was blood. The receptors come from a woman older than 75 in good health.

As for this clonotype: A much larger clone is a single base away; this may be a read error. This rearrangement joins TRBV27 to TRBJ2-5; no reliable D call. The CDR3 is 19 amino acids. V was cut by 4 bases and J by 11 bases, with 35 bases left in between. From germline, CDR1 is MNHEY and CDR2 SMNVEV (reference sequence). CDR3: CASSSNNQVTSSSYNEQYF. The CDR3 DNA sequence: TGTGCCAGCAGTTCAAACAATCAGGTTACCTCAAGCTCCTACAATGAGCAGTACTTC.

V usage is TRBV15 and J usage is TRBJ2-1; the match to TRBD1 covers 9 bases. V dropped 1 base and J dropped 5; count of bases not matched to a gene: 3. CDR1 is LNHNV and CDR2 is YYDKDF in the germline V gene (reference sequence). This CDR3 is 15 amino acids long. Here the CDR3 reads CATSRGGQGNNEQFF. The CDR3 region has the DNA TGTGCCACCAGCAGAGGTGGACAGGGGAACAATGAGCAGTTCTTC.

The sample holds a few counts of this clonotype. This may come from a read error, since a much larger clone is one base off. CDR3 residues: CAGSQEDNRGNEQFF. The CDR3 nucleotides read TGCGCCGGCAGCCAAGAGGACAATAGGGGTAATGAGCAGTTCTTC. The chain is built from TRBV4-3 and TRBJ2-1, with TRBD1 as a possible D gene (5 bases). The CDR3 loop spans 15 amino acids. Germline CDR1 is LGHNA and CDR2 is YSLEER.

This chain links TRBV7-9 with TRBJ1-1, with D possibly TRBD1 on 6 matching bases. The CDR3 consists of 14 residues. Trimming stripped 5 bases from V and 7 bases from J, with 17 bases between. Germline values: CDR1 SEHNR, CDR2 FQNEAQ (reference sequence). The CDR3 here is CASSPIGQNGEAFF. The CDR3 bases are TGTGCCAGCAGCCCAATCGGACAGAATGGTGAAGCTTTCTTT.

Turning to this clonotype: A much larger clone differs from this one at a single base, so this may be a read error. The CDR3, as DNA: TGTACCAGCACCCCTGGGGTTTCGAGCACTGAAGCTTTCTTT. Its translation: CTSTPGVSSTEAFF. The rearrangement joins TRBV11-2 to TRBJ1-1; unclear D gene. This CDR3 comprises 14 residues. Germline-derived CDR1 and CDR2 are SGHAT and FQNNGV. Variable domain in full (rest from reference TRBV11-2 and TRBJ1-1): EAGVAQSPRYKIIEKRQSVAFWCNPISGHATLYWYQQILGQGPKLLIQFQNNGVVDDSQLPKDRFSAERLKGVDSTLKIQPAKLEDSAVYLCTSTPGVSSTEAFFGQGTRLTVV.

The chain recombines TRBV4-2 with TRBJ1-5, with D unresolved. Trimming shortened V by 0 bases and J by 5 bases, and 11 bases separated the two germline ends. CDR1 and CDR2 from the germline V gene are LGHNA and YNFKEQ. The CDR3 has 15 residues. Here the CDR3 DNA reads TGTGCCAGCAGCCAAGATACGAGCCGGGATCAGCCCCAGCATTTT. It codes for CASSQDTSRDQPQHF.

This clonotype was seen a handful of times. Just one base apart from a much larger clone, this may be a read error. The chain uses TRBV7-8 and TRBJ1-2; D not certain. The CDR3 covers 14 residues. Germline loops: CDR1 SGHVS, CDR2 FQNEAQ. V was trimmed by 4 bases and J by 4 bases, leaving 13 bases between them. CDR3 bases: TGTGCCAGCAGCTCTTCGGAACAGCGCTATGGCTACACCTTC. Translation: CASSSSEQRYGYTF.

V is TRBV11-1 and J is TRBJ2-1; 13 bases are shared with TRBD2. Per the germline V gene, CDR1 is SGHAT and CDR2 is FQDESV (reference sequence). Trimming at V came to 1 base and at J to 8 bases, leaving 8 bases not matched to a gene. The CDR3 sequence is 17 residues long. The DNA for the CDR3 is TGTGCCAGCAGCTTAGGCGGGACTAGCGGGGTAAGGTATGAGCAGTTCTTC. It is translated as CASSLGGTSGVRYEQFF.

At least ten counts were recorded for this clonotype. The gene calls are TRBV6-6 and TRBJ2-3, with D tentatively TRBD1 or TRBD2 (5 bases each). In germline, CDR1 is MNHNY, CDR2 SVGAGI (reference sequence). Trimming left V 6 bases short and J 4 bases short, with 17 bases between. There are 15 residues in the CDR3. The CDR3 DNA follows: TGTGCCAGCAGCCCCGTCGGGACCCCACCAGATACGCAGTATTTT. Amino acids: CASSPVGTPPDTQYF.

The chain carries TRBV2 and TRBJ2-1, with D possibly TRBD1 on 6 matching bases. The V end lost 4 bases, the J end lost 1 base, and 11 bases lay between the germline ends. The V gene's germline CDR1 is SNHLY and CDR2 FYNNEI. CDR3 length: 15 amino acids. DNA for the CDR3: TGTGCCAGCAGTGCTCCGGGACATTCCTACAATGAGCAGTTCTTC. It is translated as CASSAPGHSYNEQFF.

This clonotype has at least ten counts. This chain joins TRBV4-2 and TRBJ1-4; TRBD1 is a possible D gene (5 bases). Between the trimmed V and J ends, which lost 0 bases and 8 bases, there was a span of 13 bases. This CDR3 is 15 amino acids long. Germline V lookup: CDR1 LGHNA, CDR2 YNFKEQ. The CDR3 region has the DNA TGTGCCAGCAGCCAAGATGAGCAGGGAGGAGAAAAACTGTTTTTT. It encodes CASSQDEQGGEKLFF.

This clonotype was observed a handful of times. A much bigger clone sits one base away, suggesting this may be a read error. V is TRBV6-6 and J is TRBJ2-7, with D maybe TRBD1 (5 bases). Germline-derived CDR1 and CDR2 are MNHNY and SVGAGI (reference sequence). The CDR3 loop spans 14 amino acids. The CDR3: CVSSYSQGNYEQYF. CDR3 in DNA: TGTGTCAGCAGTTACAGTCAGGGAAACTACGAGCAGTACTTC.

Regarding this clonotype: This could be a read error, since a much larger clone is one nucleotide away. V and J are TRBV4-2 and TRBJ1-1; the D gene is possibly TRBD1 (6 bases). This CDR3 region has 16 residues. CDR1 and CDR2 (germline): LGHNA, YNFKEQ. The CDR3 DNA is TGTACCAGCAGCCAAGGGGGGGAGGGACCCCGTTTGACAGCTTTCTTT. It is translated as CTSSQGGEGPRLTAFF.

About this clonotype itself: A junction end diverges from the germline sequence, so it may reflect a read error. V gene TRBV12-3 or TRBV12-4 combines with J gene TRBJ2-7, with a possible D match to TRBD1 (5 bases). Gene TRBJ2-5 matches the end of the DNA better, so the J call may be wrong. The CDR3 runs to 14 residues. CDR3 region: CTSTKEGVGETQYF. CDR3 bases: TGTACCAGCACCAAGGAAGGGGTGGGAGAGACCCAGTACTTC.

This clonotype has ten or more counts. The V call is TRBV6-5, the J call TRBJ2-2; D remains ambiguous. V gave up 6 bases and J gave up 6 bases, with 11 bases separating them. There are 13 residues in the CDR3. Germline V gene data show CDR1 as MNHEY and CDR2 as SVGAGI. The CDR3 DNA reads TGTGCCAGCAGGCTGGACGGACCCGGGGAGCTGTTTTTT. It encodes CASRLDGPGELFF.

A few counts support this clonotype. The genes are TRBV5-4 and TRBJ1-5, with a possible D match to TRBD1 (6 bases). V lost 2 bases, J lost 5 bases, and 11 bases lay in between. The CDR3 runs to 14 residues. CDR1 and CDR2 (germline): SGHNT, YYREEE (reference sequence). The CDR3 sequence: CASSFGGRDQPQHF. DNA for the CDR3: TGTGCCAGCAGCTTTGGGGGGCGCGATCAGCCCCAGCATTTT.

The chain is built from TRBV5-4 and TRBJ1-6; D not certain. This CDR3 contains 14 residues. From germline, CDR1 is SGHNT and CDR2 YYREEE (reference sequence). V lost 4 bases to trimming and J lost 9 bases, with 14 bases between them. CDR3 DNA sequence: TGTGCCAGCAGCCCGACCCTCGGCGGTTCACCCCTCCACTTT. The encoded protein is CASSPTLGGSPLHF.

This sequence joins TRBV10-3 and TRBJ2-3; unclear D gene. This CDR3 has 15 amino acids. Germline lookup yields CDR1 ENHRY and CDR2 SYGVKD. Trimming left V 4 bases short and J 0 bases short, with 11 bases between. The DNA of the CDR3 is TGTGCCATCAGTGCGACCCACGATAGCACAGATACGCAGTATTTT. This gives the protein CAISATHDSTDTQYF.

Comments on this clonotype: A read error may be the cause here, since a much bigger clone is one base away. This chain links TRBV28 with TRBJ2-5; D is unclear. The CDR3 consists of 12 residues. Per the germline V gene, CDR1 is MDHEN and CDR2 is SYDVKM. CDR3 region: CASSRDQETRYF. The DNA of the CDR3 is TGTGCCAGCAGTCGAGATCAAGAGACCCGGTACTTC.

A word on this clonotype: A much more abundant neighbour one base away suggests this may be a read error. The gene calls are TRBV7-2 and TRBJ2-5; the D call may be TRBD1 or TRBD2 (5 bases each). V was trimmed by 2 bases and J by 4 bases, leaving 11 bases between them. There are 14 residues in the CDR3. Germline V gene sequence: CDR1 SGHTA, CDR2 FQGNSA. The CDR3 DNA follows: TGTGCCAGCAGCTTATACGGGGCAACAGAGACCCAGTACTTC. It encodes CASSLYGATETQYF.

In this sample, this clonotype turned up many times. The V gene is TRBV24-1, the J gene TRBJ1-5; TRBD1 might be the D (6 bases). Trimming shortened V by 5 bases and J by 5 bases, and 15 bases separated the two germline ends. This CDR3 contains 15 residues. CDR1 KGHDR and CDR2 SFDVKD come from the germline V gene. The CDR3: CATSGAGVSDQPQHF. Here the CDR3 DNA reads TGTGCCACCAGTGGGGCAGGGGTTAGTGATCAGCCCCAGCATTTT.

This rearrangement joins TRBV20-1 to TRBJ2-1; D is perhaps TRBD1 (6 bases). Trimming stripped 0 bases from V and 5 bases from J, with 11 bases between. Germline assignment: CDR1 DFQATT and CDR2 SNEGSKA (reference sequence). The CDR3 is 14 amino acids. This CDR3 is CSARDLTGDNEQFF. The CDR3 nucleotides are TGCAGTGCTAGAGATCTGACAGGCGACAATGAGCAGTTCTTC.

In the case of this clonotype: Since a much larger clone is just one base distant, this may be a read error. The chain carries TRBV5-1 and TRBJ2-1; no clear D gene. Germline V gene lookup returns CDR1 SGHRS and CDR2 YFSETQ. The CDR3 totals 15 residues. CDR3 sequence (DNA): TGCGCCAGCAGCTTGGCTGCGAGCTCCTACAATGAGCTGTTCTTC. Protein product: CASSLAASSYNELFF. The full variable domain, its missing parts supplied by reference TRBV5-1 and TRBJ2-1, is KAGVTQTPRYLIKTRGQQVTLSCSPISGHRSVSWYQQTPGQGLQFLFEYFSETQRNKGNFPGRFSGRQFSNSRSEMNVSTLELGDSALYLCASSLAASSYNELFFGPGTRLTVL.

This clonotype has at least ten counts. The V and J genes are TRBV27 and TRBJ1-2; tentatively, D is TRBD1 (6 bases). The V end lost 5 bases, the J end lost 6 bases, and 19 bases lay between the germline ends. In germline, CDR1 is MNHEY, CDR2 SMNVEV (reference sequence). The CDR3 has 15 amino acids. The CDR3 loop reads CASSVPGQGVHGYTF. CDR3 nucleotide sequence: TGTGCCAGCAGTGTTCCGGGACAAGGGGTCCATGGCTACACCTTC.

This clonotype was counted between two and nine times. This chain joins TRBV20-1 and TRBJ2-3; weak D call: TRBD2 (5 bases). Trimming pared 5 bases from V and 3 bases from J, leaving 12 bases between. The CDR3 loop spans 13 amino acids. In germline, CDR1 is DFQATT, CDR2 SNEGSKA (reference sequence). The chain's CDR3 is CSARRGLTDTQYF. DNA for the CDR3: TGCAGTGCTCGCCGTGGACTTACAGATACGCAGTATTTT.

To note about this clonotype: A much larger clone sits a single nucleotide away, making a read error possible. The rearrangement uses TRBV12-3 or TRBV12-4 and TRBJ2-5; no clear D. With the DNA end fitting TRBJ2-1 better, the J assignment may be wrong. CDR3 size: 14 residues. The CDR3 region is CASSLRAGEETQFF. CDR3 nucleotides: TGTGCCAGCAGCCTAAGGGCAGGAGAAGAGACCCAGTTCTTC.

This clonotype was seen repeatedly, ten times or more. CDR3 sequence (DNA): TGTGCCAGCAGCCCGGCCGGGACAGGTTCCAATGAGCAGTTCTTC. Translation: CASSPAGTGSNEQFF. The J gene is TRBJ2-1, the V gene TRBV11-3; 8 bases match TRBD1. V was clipped by 5 bases and J by 6 bases; unmatched bases: 9. The CDR3 spans 15 residues. Germline V gene sequence: CDR1 SGHNT, CDR2 YENEEA.